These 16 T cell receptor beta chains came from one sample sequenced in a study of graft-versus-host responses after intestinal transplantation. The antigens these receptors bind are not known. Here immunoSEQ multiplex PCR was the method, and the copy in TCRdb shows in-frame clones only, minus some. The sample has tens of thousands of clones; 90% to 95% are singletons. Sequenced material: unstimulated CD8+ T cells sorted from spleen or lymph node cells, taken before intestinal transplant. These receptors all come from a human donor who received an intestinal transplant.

CDR3 protein: CASPGQGWGEQFF. CDR3 sequence (DNA): TGTGCCTCCCCGGGACAGGGTTGGGGTGAGCAGTTCTTC. The chain uses TRBV6-1 and TRBJ2-1; TRBD1 aligns across 9 bases. V shed 11 bases, J shed 9 bases, and the junction held 11 bases outside the gene matches. The length of the CDR3 is 13 residues. The germline V gene has CDR1 MNHNS and CDR2 SASEGT.

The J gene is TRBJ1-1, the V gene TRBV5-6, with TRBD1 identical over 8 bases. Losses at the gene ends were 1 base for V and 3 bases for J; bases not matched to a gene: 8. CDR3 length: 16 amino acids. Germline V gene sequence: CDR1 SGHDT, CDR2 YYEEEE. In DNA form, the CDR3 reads TGTGCCAGCAGCTTGTTGATTAACAGGGGGGACACTGAAGCTTTCTTT. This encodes CASSLLINRGDTEAFF.

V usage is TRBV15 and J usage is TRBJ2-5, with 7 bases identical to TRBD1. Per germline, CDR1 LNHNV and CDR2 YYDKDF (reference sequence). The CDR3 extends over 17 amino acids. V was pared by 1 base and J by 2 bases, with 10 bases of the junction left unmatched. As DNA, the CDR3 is TGTGCCACCAGCAGAGGGAGAAAGGGGGCGGCGCAAGAGACCCAGTACTTC. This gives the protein CATSRGRKGAAQETQYF.

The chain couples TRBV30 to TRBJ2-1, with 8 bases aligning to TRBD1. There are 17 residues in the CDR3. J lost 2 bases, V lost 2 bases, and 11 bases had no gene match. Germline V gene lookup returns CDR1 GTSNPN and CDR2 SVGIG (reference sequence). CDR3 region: CAWSQGAIYGPYNEQFF. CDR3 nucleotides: TGTGCCTGGAGTCAGGGGGCGATTTATGGTCCCTACAATGAGCAGTTCTTC.

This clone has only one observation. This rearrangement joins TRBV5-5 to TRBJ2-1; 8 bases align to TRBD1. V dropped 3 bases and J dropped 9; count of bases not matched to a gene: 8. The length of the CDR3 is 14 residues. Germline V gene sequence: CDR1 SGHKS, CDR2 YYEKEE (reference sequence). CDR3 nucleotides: TGTGCCAGCAGCTGGACAGGGTACCCAATTGAGCAGTTCTTC. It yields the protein CASSWTGYPIEQFF.

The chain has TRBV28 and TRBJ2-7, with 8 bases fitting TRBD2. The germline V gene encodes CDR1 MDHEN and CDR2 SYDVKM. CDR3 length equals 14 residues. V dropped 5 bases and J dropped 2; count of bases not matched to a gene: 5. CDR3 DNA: TGTGCCAGCAGTGTGGGACTAGGGGCCTACGAGCAGTACTTC. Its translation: CASSVGLGAYEQYF.

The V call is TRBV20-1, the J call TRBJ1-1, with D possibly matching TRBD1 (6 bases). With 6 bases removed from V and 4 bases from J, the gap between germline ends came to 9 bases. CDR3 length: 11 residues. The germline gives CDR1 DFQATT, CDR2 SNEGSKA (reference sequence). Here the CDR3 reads CSARTATEAFF. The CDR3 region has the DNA TGCAGTGCGAGGACAGCCACTGAAGCTTTCTTT.

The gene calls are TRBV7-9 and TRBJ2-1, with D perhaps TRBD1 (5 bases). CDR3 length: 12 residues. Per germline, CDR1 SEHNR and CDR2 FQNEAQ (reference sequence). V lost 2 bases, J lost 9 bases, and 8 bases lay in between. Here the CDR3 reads CASSLRGSEQFF. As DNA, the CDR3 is TGTGCCAGCAGCTTAAGGGGATCTGAGCAGTTCTTC.

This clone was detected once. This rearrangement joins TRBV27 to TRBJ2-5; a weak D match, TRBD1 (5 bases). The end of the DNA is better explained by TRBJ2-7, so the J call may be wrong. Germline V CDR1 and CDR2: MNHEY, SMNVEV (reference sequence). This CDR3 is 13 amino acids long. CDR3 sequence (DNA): TGTGCCAGCTTCGGCAGGGTGGGTTACGAGCAGTACTTC. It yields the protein CASFGRVGYEQYF.

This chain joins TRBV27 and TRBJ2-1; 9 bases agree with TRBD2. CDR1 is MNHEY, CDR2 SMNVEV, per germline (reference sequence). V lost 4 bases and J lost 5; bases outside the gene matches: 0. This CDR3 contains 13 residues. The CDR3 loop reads CASSSSGNNEQFF. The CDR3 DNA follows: TGTGCCAGCAGTTCTAGCGGGAACAATGAGCAGTTCTTC.

CDR3 sequence reads: CASSPDPDSFFSGNTIYF. In DNA form, the CDR3 reads TGTGCCAGCAGCCCCGACCCGGACAGCTTCTTCTCTGGAAACACCATATATTTT. This chain connects TRBV13 to TRBJ1-3; D is possibly TRBD1 (6 bases). CDR1 is PRHDT and CDR2 is FYEKMQ in the germline V gene (reference sequence). Trimming shortened V by 5 bases and J by 0 bases, and 20 bases separated the two germline ends. CDR3 length equals 18 residues. The complete variable domain, with remaining parts taken from reference TRBV13 and TRBJ1-3, reads AAGVIQSPRHLIKEKRETATLKCYPIPRHDTVYWYQQGPGQDPQFLISFYEKMQSDKGSIPDRFSAQQFSDYHSELNMSSLELGDSALYFCASSPDPDSFFSGNTIYFGEGSWLTVV.

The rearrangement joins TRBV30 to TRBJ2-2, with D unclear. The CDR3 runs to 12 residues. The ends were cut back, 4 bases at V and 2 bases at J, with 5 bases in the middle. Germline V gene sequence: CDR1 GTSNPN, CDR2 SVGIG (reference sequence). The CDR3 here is CAWTDNTGELFF. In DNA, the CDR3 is TGTGCCTGGACAGATAACACCGGGGAGCTGTTTTTT. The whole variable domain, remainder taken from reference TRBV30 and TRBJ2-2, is SQTIHQWPATLVQPVGSPLSLECTVEGTSNPNLYWYRQAAGRGLQLLFYSVGIGQISSEVPQNLSASRPQDRQFILSSKKLLLSDSGFYLCAWTDNTGELFFGEGSRLTVL.

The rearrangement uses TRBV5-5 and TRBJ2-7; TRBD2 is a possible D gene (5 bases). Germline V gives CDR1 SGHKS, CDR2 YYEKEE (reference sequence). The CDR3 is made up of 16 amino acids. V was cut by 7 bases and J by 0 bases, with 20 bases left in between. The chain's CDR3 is CASGPDGVLSSYEQYF. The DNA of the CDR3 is TGTGCCAGCGGGCCCGACGGGGTATTGAGCTCCTACGAGCAGTACTTC.

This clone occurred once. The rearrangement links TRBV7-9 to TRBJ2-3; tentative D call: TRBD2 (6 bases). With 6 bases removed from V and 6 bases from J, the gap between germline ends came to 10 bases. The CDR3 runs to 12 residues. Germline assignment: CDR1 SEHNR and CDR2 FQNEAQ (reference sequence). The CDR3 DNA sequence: TGTGCCAGCAGGCTTACTAGCGATACGCAGTATTTT. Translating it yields CASRLTSDTQYF.

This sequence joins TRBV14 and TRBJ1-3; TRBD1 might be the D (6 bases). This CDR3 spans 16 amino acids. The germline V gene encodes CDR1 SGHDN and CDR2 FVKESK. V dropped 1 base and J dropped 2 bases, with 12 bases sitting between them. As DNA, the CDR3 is TGTGCCAGCAGCCAAGGGGGGCGCATCGCTGGAAACACCATATATTTT. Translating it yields CASSQGGRIAGNTIYF.

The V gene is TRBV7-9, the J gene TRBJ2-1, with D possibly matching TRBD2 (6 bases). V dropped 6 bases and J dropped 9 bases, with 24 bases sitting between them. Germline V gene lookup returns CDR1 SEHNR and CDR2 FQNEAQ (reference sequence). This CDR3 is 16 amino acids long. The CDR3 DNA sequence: TGTGCCAGCAGACTATCACGGGTCAATGGCGGGATTGAGCAGTTCTTC. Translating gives CASRLSRVNGGIEQFF.